A selection of T cell receptor beta chains follows, all from one sample in a study of shared clonotypes between healthy human individuals. Sequenced by immunoSEQ multiplex PCR; TCRdb stores in-frame clones only, minus some. The profile shows around 450,000 clones, about 85% of them singletons. Sequencing was performed on PBMCs. These receptors originate from a woman aged 40 to 55 in good health. Some clones in this sample may be carry-over from other donors' samples. Both conserved end residues are trimmed from each CDR3. Not every row has a clone size; where given, it reads once, few, many or a size class.

v_gene: TRBV5-1; abundance: once; CDR3aa: ASSLSGRFGNEQF
v_gene: TRBV14; abundance: .; CDR3aa: ASTPGTDYNEQF
v_gene: TRBV28; abundance: .; CDR3aa: LTGTGPYEQY
v_gene: TRBV2; abundance: .; CDR3aa: ASSEGTGGGETQY
v_gene: TRBV6-5; abundance: .; CDR3aa: ASSPRGGELF
v_gene: TRBV15; abundance: .; CDR3aa: ATSRDVVSSRVYGYT
v_gene: TRBV5-4; abundance: .; CDR3aa: ASSRRGQGGNTDTQY
v_gene: TRBV5-4; abundance: .; CDR3aa: ASSSGLAKETQY
v_gene: TRBV11-2; abundance: .; CDR3aa: ASSLGQGNEQF
v_gene: TRBV28; abundance: .; CDR3aa: ASSSPKGAREQY
v_gene: TRBV5-1; abundance: .; CDR3aa: ASSPGRSYEQY
v_gene: TRBV5-1; abundance: .; CDR3aa: ASSLGGDSYEQY
v_gene: TRBV6-4; abundance: .; CDR3aa: ASSDAGRFEAF
v_gene: TRBV18; abundance: .; CDR3aa: ASSQAERISF
v_gene: TRBV5-8; abundance: .; CDR3aa: ASSSGTGQDNQPQH
v_gene: TRBV27; abundance: .; CDR3aa: ASTPGSWGSPLH
v_gene: TRBV11-1; abundance: once; CDR3aa: ASSFPYGRRYEQY
v_gene: TRBV19; abundance: .; CDR3aa: ASTSGPQTGEQY
v_gene: TRBV7-2; abundance: .; CDR3aa: ASTLTRGRETQY
v_gene: TRBV5-1; abundance: .; CDR3aa: ANSLVEGYEQY
v_gene: TRBV11-3; abundance: .; CDR3aa: ASSLISGAYNEQF
v_gene: TRBV6-1; abundance: .; CDR3aa: ASSDAGHGELF
v_gene: TRBV14; abundance: once; CDR3aa: ASSPSMGVETQY
v_gene: TRBV13; abundance: .; CDR3aa: ASRGGASPNNEQF
v_gene: TRBV10-2; abundance: .; CDR3aa: ASAPGGGRSSGNTIY
v_gene: TRBV2; abundance: .; CDR3aa: ASNVQGQSNYGYT
v_gene: TRBV28; abundance: .; CDR3aa: ASSSPGLTGNEQF
v_gene: TRBV2; abundance: .; CDR3aa: ASSSESGANVLT
v_gene: TRBV19; abundance: .; CDR3aa: ASSSGQLNTEAF
v_gene: TRBV19; abundance: few; CDR3aa: ASSVGHPGTYEQY
v_gene: TRBV29-1; abundance: .; CDR3aa: SVDGNRGTGELF
v_gene: TRBV7-8; abundance: .; CDR3aa: ASSLSGLAY
v_gene: TRBV10-1; abundance: .; CDR3aa: ASSESPTNTEAF
v_gene: TRBV6-9; abundance: .; CDR3aa: ASSSWTGELF
v_gene: TRBV2; abundance: .; CDR3aa: ASSNSGRSSYEQY
v_gene: TRBV7-3; abundance: once; CDR3aa: ASSLNRASEQQY
v_gene: TRBV29-1; abundance: .; CDR3aa: SAREMPGSNEQF
v_gene: TRBV30; abundance: .; CDR3aa: AWSVTAASNNPGELF
v_gene: TRBV10-3; abundance: .; CDR3aa: AIRPTSGTYNEQF
v_gene: TRBV6-1; abundance: .; CDR3aa: ASSRMTGSAEQY
v_gene: TRBV5-1; abundance: .; CDR3aa: ASSLNGGNEKLF
v_gene: TRBV5-6; abundance: .; CDR3aa: ASSFYPTDTQY
v_gene: TRBV27; abundance: .; CDR3aa: ASSVVADYNEQF
v_gene: TRBV10-2; abundance: .; CDR3aa: ASSDYGGFTYEQY
v_gene: TRBV13; abundance: .; CDR3aa: ASSLDRARTDTQY
v_gene: TRBV2; abundance: many; CDR3aa: ASSEEGDRYSGYEQF
v_gene: TRBV6-6; abundance: .; CDR3aa: ASSLRESGEQY
v_gene: TRBV27; abundance: .; CDR3aa: ASKEQGMNTEAF
v_gene: TRBV30; abundance: .; CDR3aa: AWSGQGIFEQY
v_gene: TRBV19; abundance: .; CDR3aa: ASSIEGSGLGGTGELF
v_gene: TRBV9; abundance: .; CDR3aa: ASSVQGLVGNEQF
v_gene: TRBV5-8; abundance: once; CDR3aa: ASSLVLEIEPQH
v_gene: TRBV28; abundance: .; CDR3aa: ASTTGTSGANVLT